The rows below give T cell receptor beta chains drawn from one sample of a study of CXCR3-negative and CXCR3-positive naive CD8 T cells. TCRdb reprocessed the 5' RACE reads, keeping one entry per CDR3 protein, no DNA. This repertoire includes under 150,000 distinct CDR3 sequences. Sequences were obtained from naive CXCR3+ CD8+ T cells from blood. The receptors were gathered from a human donor in good health. Some clones in this sample may be carry-over from other donors' samples. Both conserved end residues are part of each CDR3.

cdr3_aa: CASTSRGTPFTGVLFF; v_call: TRBV28; j_call: TRBJ2-2
cdr3_aa: CASSPTLGRSTDTQYF; v_call: TRBV18; j_call: TRBJ2-3
cdr3_aa: CASSLAGGIYEQYF; v_call: TRBV7-9; j_call: TRBJ2-7
cdr3_aa: CSARDGSSGLLNTGELFF; v_call: TRBV20-1; j_call: TRBJ2-2
cdr3_aa: CASSQVIGGELFF; v_call: TRBV4-2; j_call: TRBJ2-2
cdr3_aa: CASSKPRRVGTPLHF; v_call: TRBV28; j_call: TRBJ1-6
cdr3_aa: CSVVGPAINYGYTF; v_call: TRBV29-1; j_call: TRBJ1-2
cdr3_aa: CASSWGRDTEAFF; v_call: TRBV27; j_call: TRBJ1-1
cdr3_aa: CASWGLAGTNEQFF; v_call: TRBV6-2/TRBV6-3; j_call: TRBJ2-1
cdr3_aa: CASSSGTSGLSSYEQYF; v_call: TRBV5-1; j_call: TRBJ2-7
cdr3_aa: CSARDGGGYNEQFF; v_call: TRBV20-1; j_call: TRBJ2-1
cdr3_aa: CAMPGRRGGPARNTEAFF; v_call: TRBV7-9; j_call: TRBJ1-1
cdr3_aa: CASSHYVGRRETQYF; v_call: TRBV7-6; j_call: TRBJ2-5
cdr3_aa: CASSPFKADTQYF; v_call: TRBV28; j_call: TRBJ2-3
cdr3_aa: CASSLIRGETQYF; v_call: TRBV5-6; j_call: TRBJ2-5
cdr3_aa: CASSQADTQYF; v_call: TRBV4-1; j_call: TRBJ2-3
cdr3_aa: CAWSVMWYNEQFF; v_call: TRBV30; j_call: TRBJ2-1
cdr3_aa: CASTRELAHHEQLF; v_call: TRBV28; j_call: TRBJ2-1
cdr3_aa: CAISEKGGGNTEAFF; v_call: TRBV10-3; j_call: TRBJ1-1
cdr3_aa: CASSLASWAAEQFF; v_call: TRBV7-9; j_call: TRBJ2-1
cdr3_aa: CSVGGGWNQPQHF; v_call: TRBV29-1; j_call: TRBJ1-5
cdr3_aa: CASTLSSPLHF; v_call: TRBV7-9; j_call: TRBJ1-6
cdr3_aa: CASPRCRVRDGYTF; v_call: TRBV12-3/TRBV12-4; j_call: TRBJ1-2
cdr3_aa: CASSLDRFKLFF; v_call: TRBV12-3/TRBV12-4; j_call: TRBJ1-4
cdr3_aa: CASSLVGAGFRQAKNIQYF; v_call: TRBV7-8; j_call: TRBJ2-4
cdr3_aa: CASSLPGAAGQQYF; v_call: TRBV7-9; j_call: TRBJ2-7
cdr3_aa: CASWDGFYEQYF; v_call: TRBV7-6; j_call: TRBJ2-7
cdr3_aa: CASSSGLQIGPYEQYF; v_call: TRBV7-3; j_call: TRBJ2-7
cdr3_aa: CSAPGGGITEAFF; v_call: TRBV20-1; j_call: TRBJ1-1
cdr3_aa: CATSESYSNQPQHF; v_call: TRBV24-1; j_call: TRBJ1-5
cdr3_aa: CSARDLLAGTYEQYF; v_call: TRBV20-1; j_call: TRBJ2-7
cdr3_aa: CASSPRTSGAPYNEQFF; v_call: TRBV5-1; j_call: TRBJ2-1
cdr3_aa: CASTPTGATGGYTF; v_call: TRBV6-2/TRBV6-3; j_call: TRBJ1-2
cdr3_aa: CASSQGQGAAHQPQHF; v_call: TRBV4-1; j_call: TRBJ1-5
cdr3_aa: CASSPRTGTGMNEQFF; v_call: TRBV5-6; j_call: TRBJ2-1
cdr3_aa: CASSLQGLAYGYTF; v_call: TRBV28; j_call: TRBJ1-2
cdr3_aa: CASSLSTELAGAYEQYF; v_call: TRBV28; j_call: TRBJ2-7
cdr3_aa: CASSPTTSILEQFF; v_call: TRBV9; j_call: TRBJ2-1
cdr3_aa: CASRPRDFSYNEQFF; v_call: TRBV6-5; j_call: TRBJ2-1
cdr3_aa: CATSSHSGSRDEQFF; v_call: TRBV15; j_call: TRBJ2-1
cdr3_aa: CSVKGQVTYEQYF; v_call: TRBV29-1; j_call: TRBJ2-7
cdr3_aa: CASSLESGAYNEQFF; v_call: TRBV5-1; j_call: TRBJ2-1
cdr3_aa: CSVDGDDTDTQYF; v_call: TRBV29-1; j_call: TRBJ2-3
cdr3_aa: CASSLASGQPNEQFF; v_call: TRBV5-1; j_call: TRBJ2-1
cdr3_aa: CASSPGDRAKETQYF; v_call: TRBV7-6; j_call: TRBJ2-5
cdr3_aa: CASRPDSQETQYF; v_call: TRBV4-1; j_call: TRBJ2-5
cdr3_aa: CASQETEPLPDWETDTQYF; v_call: TRBV6-2/TRBV6-3; j_call: TRBJ2-3
cdr3_aa: CASSVGGSSYEQYF; v_call: TRBV9; j_call: TRBJ2-7
cdr3_aa: CASSIRAARREQFF; v_call: TRBV28; j_call: TRBJ2-1
cdr3_aa: CSVEWGGLDEQFF; v_call: TRBV29-1; j_call: TRBJ2-1
cdr3_aa: CASSLRGAGTGELFF; v_call: TRBV28; j_call: TRBJ2-2
cdr3_aa: CASSLMGGQGTEAFF; v_call: TRBV7-3; j_call: TRBJ1-1
cdr3_aa: CASSGPGGHTQYF; v_call: TRBV9; j_call: TRBJ2-3
cdr3_aa: CSAEISSYEQYF; v_call: TRBV29-1; j_call: TRBJ2-7
cdr3_aa: CASRRATSGNHEQYF; v_call: TRBV5-1; j_call: TRBJ2-7
cdr3_aa: CASSGRVSTDTQYF; v_call: TRBV7-9; j_call: TRBJ2-3
cdr3_aa: CSVVGTYSYNEQFF; v_call: TRBV29-1; j_call: TRBJ2-1
cdr3_aa: CSATPLGQFNEQFF; v_call: TRBV20-1; j_call: TRBJ2-1
cdr3_aa: CASSPPDKSSYNEQFF; v_call: TRBV7-9; j_call: TRBJ2-1